This T cell receptor beta chain was captured by sequencing in a study of blood T cell repertoires in COVID-19. At the level of the study: The United States, Italy and Spain provided the acute and convalescent COVID-19 samples. Sample material is recorded as cDNA or gDNA derived from T cells, B-cell-depleted T cells, or PBMCs.

V shed 2 bases and J shed 4 bases, with 9 bases lying between them. CDR3 size: 13 residues. Germline CDR1 GTSNPN, CDR2 SVGIG (reference sequence). Measured with immunoSEQ multiplex PCR; TCRdb has only the in-frame clones, and not every one. The data show 120,000 or so clones, about 87% seen once. Material: peripheral blood. The gene calls are TRBV30 and TRBJ2-4, with TRBD2 as a possible D gene (5 bases). This TCR derives from a woman in her fifties or sixties with acute or convalescent COVID-19. CDR3 coding DNA: TGTGCCTGGAGTATCGGGGAAAAAAACATTCAGTACTTC. This gives the protein CAWSIGEKNIQYF.